A selection of T cell receptor beta chains follows, all from one sample in a study of identical twins. MiXCR, run by TCRdb on the 5' RACE reads, gives a single entry per CDR3 protein. The data hold 690,000 or so distinct CDR3 sequences, with around 8.6% observed a single time. These data were also filed under a second study, of yellow fever vaccine responses in identical twins.

Sequencing was carried out using PBMCs. The origin of the receptors is a woman younger than 30 in good health. Both conserved end residues are part of each CDR3. Each record gives: D gene, CDR3 length, J gene, V gene, clone size, CDR3 DNA, CDR3 protein. D genes are given only for firm matches. Clone size is shown for a subset of rows, as once, few, many or a class of expanded clone.

. 15 TRBJ1-1 TRBV7-9 few TGTGCCAGCAGCTTAGATGGGGGGGCTAGGACTGAAGCTTTCTTT CASSLDGGARTEAFF
. 13 TRBJ2-3 TRBV29-1 . TGCAGCGTTGGTAACGGGGCGGGAGATACGCAGTATTTT CSVGNGAGDTQYF
TRBD1 14 TRBJ2-7 TRBV7-2 few TGTGCCAGCAGCAAGGGACAGCAAAACTACGAGCAGTACTTC CASSKGQQNYEQYF
. 13 TRBJ2-7 TRBV28 . TGTTCCAGCAGTTTAAGGGTCCCCTACGAGCAGTACTTC CSSSLRVPYEQYF
. 17 TRBJ2-1 TRBV7-2 . TGTGCCAGCAGCTTTCAGATTCCGGCACCGTTAGATAATGAGCAGTTCTTC CASSFQIPAPLDNEQFF
TRBD2 15 TRBJ2-1 TRBV5-6 many TGTGCCAGCAGCTTTACTAGCGGGGATTACAATGAGCAGTTCTTC CASSFTSGDYNEQFF
TRBD1 14 TRBJ2-2 TRBV30 many TGTGCCTGGAGTACAAACAGGGGCACCGGGGAGCTGTTTTTT CAWSTNRGTGELFF
. 11 TRBJ2-7 TRBV29-1 many TGCAGCGGCGTCTGGGGGAACGAGCAGTACTTC CSGVWGNEQYF
TRBD2 14 TRBJ2-7 TRBV9 . TGTGCCAGCAGCGCGACTAGCGGTATCTACGAGCAGTACTTC CASSATSGIYEQYF
TRBD1 15 TRBJ2-3 TRBV3-1 many TGTGCCAGCAGCTTTCGGGACAGGGCGACAGATACGCAGTATTTT CASSFRDRATDTQYF
TRBD2 19 TRBJ2-3 TRBV27 many TGTGCCAGCATTCTCGCCCCCCGGACTAGCGGGGGGAAATGGGATACGCAGTATTTT CASILAPRTSGGKWDTQYF
. 14 TRBJ2-7 TRBV4-1 few TGCGCCAGCAGCCACATAGGGGGGAACTACGAGCAGTACTTC CASSHIGGNYEQYF
TRBD2 14 TRBJ2-3 TRBV10-3 many TGTGCCACCGGGGGGGGATCAGGCACAGATACGCAGTATTTT CATGGGSGTDTQYF
. 15 TRBJ1-1 TRBV3-1 . TGTGCCAGCAGCCAAGCCCCGAGGGATGGGACTGAAGCTTTCTTT CASSQAPRDGTEAFF
TRBD2 16 TRBJ2-7 TRBV10-3 many TGTGCCATCAGTCCTTACCTAGCGGGAGGTTCCTACGAGCAGTACTTC CAISPYLAGGSYEQYF
. 14 TRBJ2-7 TRBV12-1 . TGTGCCAGCGGCCCCGGGCAGGAGTCCTACGAGCAGTACTTC CASGPGQESYEQYF
TRBD2 15 TRBJ2-1 TRBV11-2 . TGTGCCAGCAGCTCCGAGCGGGAATCATACAATGAGCAGTTCTTC CASSSERESYNEQFF
TRBD2 15 TRBJ2-7 TRBV20-1 few TGCAGTGCTAGAGATAGCGGGGGCACCCTCTACGAGCAGTACTTC CSARDSGGTLYEQYF
. 16 TRBJ2-7 TRBV7-9 . TGTGCCAGCAGCTTACAGGGAGGAGGGTCTTCCTACGAGCAGTACTTC CASSLQGGGSSYEQYF
TRBD1 11 TRBJ2-7 TRBV29-1 . TGCAGCGTTGGCGGGACAGGGGGTCATGACTTC CSVGGTGGHDF
TRBD2 16 TRBJ2-1 TRBV10-1 few TGCGCCAGCAGTGCAGCTAGCGGGAGACCCATAAATGAGCAGTTCTTC CASSAASGRPINEQFF
TRBD1 19 TRBJ2-6 TRBV12-3/TRBV12-4 . TGTGTCAGCAGCGCGTTTAGAGGACAGGGAGGCTCTGGGGCCAACGTCCTGACTTTC CVSSAFRGQGGSGANVLTF
TRBD1 13 TRBJ1-1 TRBV7-9 . TGTGCCAGCAGCACAGGGGGCGTTACTGAAGCTTTCTTT CASSTGGVTEAFF
. 12 TRBJ2-7 TRBV27 . TGTGCCAGCAGTTTGCCTGCGGGGGAGCAGTACTTC CASSLPAGEQYF
TRBD2 16 TRBJ2-7 TRBV11-2 few TGTGCCAGCAGGTCACAGCGGGGGGTGACTTCCTACGAGCAGTACTTC CASRSQRGVTSYEQYF
TRBD1 14 TRBJ2-7 TRBV2 few TGTGCCAGCAGTGCTAGACAGGGGACGAACGAGCAGTACTTC CASSARQGTNEQYF
TRBD1 14 TRBJ1-5 TRBV6-4 . TGTGCCAGCAGTGAGGGGACAGGGGGCCAGCCCCAGCATTTT CASSEGTGGQPQHF
. 14 TRBJ2-5 TRBV10-2 few TGCGCCAGCAGTGGATTAACCGACCTTTCGACCCAGTACTTC CASSGLTDLSTQYF
TRBD1 15 TRBJ1-6 TRBV12-3/TRBV12-4 . TGTGCCAGCAGTGAAACAGGGGGTAGGAATTCACCCCTCCACTTT CASSETGGRNSPLHF
. 16 TRBJ1-5 TRBV4-2 few TGTGCCAGCAGCCAAGGGTTAGGGGAGTACAATCAGCCCCAGCATTTT CASSQGLGEYNQPQHF
TRBD1 15 TRBJ2-7 TRBV18 few TGTGCCAGCTCCCTACTCGTCACAGGGGGACCCGAGCAGTACTTC CASSLLVTGGPEQYF
TRBD2 15 TRBJ2-1 TRBV2 . TGTGCCAGCAGCGGGACTAGCGGAACTTACAATGAGCAGTTCTTC CASSGTSGTYNEQFF
. 13 TRBJ2-1 TRBV20-1 few TGCAGTGCTAGAACAGCGGCTTACAATGAGCAGTTCTTC CSARTAAYNEQFF
. 13 TRBJ1-1 TRBV30 . TGTGCCTGGAGTGTACTAGGGCCCACTGAAGCTTTCTTT CAWSVLGPTEAFF
TRBD1 14 TRBJ2-7 TRBV11-2 . TGTGCCAGCAGCCCGGGACAGGCAAACTACGAGCAGTACTTC CASSPGQANYEQYF
TRBD2 15 TRBJ2-3 TRBV18 few TGTGCCAGCTCAAGCCGGACTAGCGGCACAGATACGCAGTATTTT CASSSRTSGTDTQYF
. 17 TRBJ2-1 TRBV11-2 . TGTGCCAGCAGCTTAAAAAGTATCCAAACAGGGGAGGATGAGCAGTTCTTC CASSLKSIQTGEDEQFF
. 13 TRBJ1-1 TRBV5-1 . TGCGCCAGCAGCTTACCAGTGATGGGTGAAGCTTTCTTT CASSLPVMGEAFF
TRBD1 17 TRBJ2-6 TRBV20-1 few TGCAGTGCTTACCGGGGACAGGCCTCTTCTGGGGCCAACGTCCTGACTTTC CSAYRGQASSGANVLTF
. 13 TRBJ1-5 TRBV27 few TGTGCCAGCAGTGACCTAGGGAATCAGCCCCAGCATTTT CASSDLGNQPQHF
. 15 TRBJ2-7 TRBV7-8 few TGTGCCAGCAGCATCCAGGCCCCCAGCTCCTACGAGCAGTACTTC CASSIQAPSSYEQYF
. 12 TRBJ1-1 TRBV29-1 few TGCAGCGTTCGAATCCGAGGGACTGAAGCTTTCTTT CSVRIRGTEAFF
TRBD2 13 TRBJ2-7 TRBV5-1 many TGCGCCAGCAGCCGCGGGGGGCCGTACGAGCAGTACTTC CASSRGGPYEQYF
. 16 TRBJ2-5 TRBV5-6 . TGTGCCAGCAGCGACGCGGGGCAGGGAGGACAAGAGACCCAGTACTTC CASSDAGQGGQETQYF
TRBD2 16 TRBJ2-7 TRBV5-1 few TGCGCCAGCAGCTTGGCTCAGCGGGGTAACACATACGAGCAGTACTTC CASSLAQRGNTYEQYF